The 15 T cell receptor beta chains presented below share a single source sample, sequenced in a study of T cell repertoires in cytomegalovirus infection. TCRdb reprocessed the reads via MiXCR and lists one record per CDR3 protein. This table holds about 330,000 distinct CDR3 sequences, 34% found once. Which antigens these TCRs recognize remains unknown. The sample in question was cultured PBMCs, obtained from culture after CMV antigen stimulation. The source is a human donor in good health (CMV status not recorded). Some clones in this sample may be carry-over from other donors' samples.

This clonotype was observed a handful of times. The gene calls are TRBV11-2 and TRBJ2-3, with D unresolved. V lost 3 bases, J lost 2 bases, and 9 bases lay in between. Germline CDR1 SGHAT, CDR2 FQNNGV. CDR3 length: 14 residues. For the CDR3, the DNA is TGTGCCAGCAGCTTTCCGCGGTACACAGATACGCAGTATTTT. Its translation is CASSFPRYTDTQYF.

The V call is TRBV5-8, the J call TRBJ1-1; D is ambiguous. Between the trimmed V and J ends, which lost 2 bases and 9 bases, there was a span of 17 bases. Germline lookup yields CDR1 SGHTS and CDR2 YDEGEE. The CDR3 totals 14 residues. In nucleotides, the CDR3 is TGTGCCAGCAGCTTAGGCAAAACCTACTTGCAAGCTTTCTTT. The encoded protein is CASSLGKTYLQAFF.

The chain is built from TRBV6-2 or TRBV6-3 and TRBJ2-3; D possibly uses TRBD1 or TRBD2 (5 bases each). V gave up 2 bases and J gave up 11 bases, with 11 bases separating them. Germline CDR1 and CDR2: MNHEY and SVGEGT. This CDR3 comprises 12 residues. Written as DNA, the CDR3 is TGTGCCAGCAGTTACGACGGGACGGGGCAGTATTTT. This gives the protein CASSYDGTGQYF.

This clonotype was seen at least ten times. The rearrangement uses TRBV20-1 and TRBJ2-1; 7 nucleotides match TRBD2. The germline CDR1 and CDR2 sequences are DFQATT and SNEGSKA (reference sequence). The junction had 13 bases not matched to a gene; V was cut back by 0 bases and J by 8 bases. This CDR3 contains 16 residues. The CDR3 DNA sequence: TGCAGTGCTAGAGATCCCCGACTAGCCCCCAGGGATGAGCAGTTCTTC. Amino acid sequence: CSARDPRLAPRDEQFF.

The genes are TRBV12-3 or TRBV12-4 and TRBJ2-2, with a weak D call TRBD1 (5 bases). Trimming removed 2 bases from V and 2 bases from J, with 9 bases in between. The CDR3 is 15 residues long. CDR3 protein: CASSLTRANTGELFF. The CDR3 coding sequence is TGTGCCAGCAGTTTAACCAGGGCCAACACCGGGGAGCTGTTTTTT.

V and J are TRBV20-1 and TRBJ2-5; 7 positions agree with TRBD2. There are 13 residues in the CDR3. The ends lost 3 bases at V and 5 bases at J; junction bases unmatched: 6. CDR1 DFQATT and CDR2 SNEGSKA come from the germline V gene (reference sequence). The DNA for the CDR3 is TGCAGTGCTAGTTTTCAGCGGGGCGAGACCCAGTACTTC. This gives the protein CSASFQRGETQYF.

This clonotype was observed a few times. J is TRBJ2-2 and V is TRBV20-1; a possible D gene is TRBD2 (6 bases). CDR3 length: 16 residues. V was trimmed by 5 bases and J by 2 bases, leaving 18 bases between them. Germline lookup yields CDR1 DFQATT and CDR2 SNEGSKA (reference sequence). The CDR3 region has the DNA TGCAGTGCTCCCCCACCCCGGGACTTTAACACCGGGGAGCTGTTTTTT. As protein: CSAPPPRDFNTGELFF.

The chain carries TRBV10-2 and TRBJ2-1; perhaps TRBD2 as D (5 bases). With 3 bases removed from V and 3 bases from J, the gap between germline ends came to 15 bases. This CDR3 has 16 residues. Germline V gene data show CDR1 as WSHSY and CDR2 as SAAADI. The CDR3 is CASSESRASRYNEQFF. CDR3 coding DNA: TGCGCCAGCAGTGAATCGCGGGCCTCTCGCTACAATGAGCAGTTCTTC.

This clonotype was found a few times. The chain has TRBV11-2 and TRBJ2-7; D may be TRBD2 (6 bases). The germline V and J ends were trimmed by 1 base and 0 bases, with 13 bases remaining between them. Germline lookup yields CDR1 SGHAT and CDR2 FQNNGV. The CDR3 has 16 residues. CDR3 in amino acids: CASSLVLAQSSYEQYF. CDR3 in DNA: TGTGCCAGCAGCTTAGTCCTAGCGCAGAGCTCCTACGAGCAGTACTTC.

CDR3 amino acids: CASSLAGANHNEQFF. The CDR3 DNA reads TGTGCCAGCAGCTTAGCGGGTGCCAACCACAATGAGCAGTTCTTC. The rearrangement joins TRBV11-2 to TRBJ2-1, with unresolved D. Germline V gene sequence: CDR1 SGHAT, CDR2 FQNNGV. The CDR3 is 15 amino acids. V was cut by 1 base and J by 5 bases, with 12 bases left in between.

This clonotype occurred a few times. The chain employs TRBV11-2 and TRBJ2-7, with a weak D call TRBD2 (6 bases). Germline CDR1 reads SGHAT; CDR2 reads FQNNGV. The CDR3 loop spans 15 amino acids. V was clipped by 3 bases and J by 7 bases, with 19 bases between them. The CDR3 DNA reads as TGTGCCAGCAGCTTGGGAGACAGACCGGGGAGGGAGCAGTACGTC. Its protein is CASSLGDRPGREQYV.

This sequence joins TRBV4-1 and TRBJ1-2, with TRBD1 matching over 9 bases. Losses at the gene ends were 3 bases for V and 0 bases for J; bases not matched to a gene: 5. Germline CDR1 reads MGHRA; CDR2 reads YSYEKL. This CDR3 is built from 16 residues. The CDR3 loop is CASSHLGQGTNYGYTF. As DNA, the CDR3 is TGCGCCAGCAGCCACCTAGGACAGGGGACTAACTATGGCTACACCTTC.

This clonotype was detected only a few times. The rearrangement joins TRBV10-3 to TRBJ2-2; D not resolved. CDR1 is ENHRY, CDR2 SYGVKD, per germline. This CDR3 contains 14 residues. V was shortened by 4 bases and J by 0 bases, with 6 bases between the two germline ends. The CDR3 protein is CAISGTPNTGELFF. CDR3 coding DNA: TGTGCCATCAGTGGTACCCCGAACACCGGGGAGCTGTTTTTT.

This clonotype turned up a few times. The V gene is TRBV7-9, the J gene TRBJ1-1, with 7 bases that match TRBD1. The CDR3 is 14 amino acids. The ends lost 6 bases at V and 4 bases at J; junction bases unmatched: 8. Looked up from germline, CDR1 is SEHNR and CDR2 is FQNEAQ (reference sequence). The chain's CDR3 is CASSPGTVGTEAFF. The CDR3 nucleotides read TGTGCCAGCAGTCCAGGGACAGTTGGCACTGAAGCTTTCTTT.

In its sample, this clonotype was seen many times. The rearrangement links TRBV7-2 to TRBJ1-1; perhaps TRBD1 as D (5 bases). The CDR3 is made up of 15 amino acids. V was clipped by 1 base and J by 1 base, with 10 bases between them. The germline V gene encodes CDR1 SGHTA and CDR2 FQGNSA. CDR3 nucleotide sequence: TGTGCCAGCAGCTTAGTTTCACAGGCGAACACTGAAGCTTTCTTT. Translating it yields CASSLVSQANTEAFF.